This T cell receptor (beta chain) was captured by sequencing in a study of T cells after yellow fever vaccination. Study in general: With SMART-Seq v4 Ultra Low Input, the fractions containing low cell numbers were prepared.

The germline gives CDR1 SEHNR, CDR2 FQNEAQ (reference sequence). V lost 3 bases and J lost 3, with 9 bases in between. The CDR3 length is 14 residues. TCR cDNA was made by 5'RACE template switching, adding a universal primer site and UMIs. From the 5' RACE reads, TCRdb called clonotypes with MiXCR, one entry per CDR3 protein. This sample has some 160,000 distinct CDR3 sequences; roughly 8.8% occur once, and the top ten carry roughly 36%. Points from the study as a whole: Sorted repertoires could include abundant contaminating clonotypes from bulk cells.

Worth noting for this clonotype: Its antigen is currently unknown.

The material sequenced was CD8+ T cells sorted from PBMCs, taken 45 days after the yellow fever booster vaccination. This receptor was obtained from a man in his late teens or twenties who received the YFV17D yellow fever vaccine. The rearrangement uses TRBV7-9 and TRBJ1-5, with D maybe TRBD1 (6 bases). CDR3 nucleotide sequence: TGTGCCAGCAGCTTCGGGACAAACAATCAGCCCCAGCATTTT. It yields the protein CASSFGTNNQPQHF.